The next 10 T cell receptor beta chains were all read from a single sample in a study of response to subunit inactivated influenza vaccine. One entry per CDR3 protein, called by TCRdb with MiXCR from the RT-PCR reads. Of some 540,000 distinct CDR3 sequences listed, 20% to 25% are singletons. These data also featured in a second study, about T cells expressing NK-cell markers. In that study: UMIs accompanied the 5'RACE template switching by which TCR beta cDNA was made.

The source was CD4+ T cells sorted from PBMCs, collected 12 days after vaccination. All receptors come from a man in his fifties or sixties who received an inactivated influenza vaccine.

This clonotype showed up just a few times. The gene calls are TRBV4-2 and TRBJ2-3; perhaps D is TRBD1 or TRBD2 (5 bases each). Between the trimmed V and J ends, which lost 5 bases and 6 bases, there was a span of 21 bases. The CDR3 is made up of 16 amino acids. The germline gives CDR1 LGHNA, CDR2 YNFKEQ. The CDR3 loop is CASSSGTSKLADTQYF. CDR3 coding DNA: TGTGCCAGCAGCAGTGGGACCTCTAAATTGGCGGATACGCAGTATTTT.

This clonotype was observed many times. The chain uses TRBV7-8 and TRBJ1-4; 8 bases agree with TRBD1. The V gene's germline CDR1 is SGHVS and CDR2 FQNEAQ. J was trimmed by 8 bases and V by 5 bases; bases with no gene match: 7. The CDR3 is 14 residues long. CDR3 bases: TGTGCCAGCAGCCTCGGACAGGGCGGGGAAAAACTGTTTTTT. This codes for CASSLGQGGEKLFF.

This clonotype was observed a handful of times. The chain joins TRBV20-1 to TRBJ2-1; D possibly corresponds to TRBD2 (6 bases). This CDR3 region has 12 residues. Looked up from germline, CDR1 is DFQATT and CDR2 is SNEGSKA (reference sequence). Trimming shortened V by 2 bases and J by 9 bases, and 11 bases separated the two germline ends. The CDR3: CSARLGLFEQFF. The CDR3 DNA reads as TGCAGTGCTAGACTTGGACTATTTGAGCAGTTCTTC.

This clonotype was picked up many times. The CDR3 DNA is TGTGCCAGCAGCTTCGCGACAGGGCCCACAGATACGCAGTATTTT. Amino acids: CASSFATGPTDTQYF. The V and J genes are TRBV11-2 and TRBJ2-3, with TRBD1 matching 7 bases. This CDR3 comprises 15 residues. The ends lost 3 bases at V and 2 bases at J; junction bases unmatched: 5. Germline CDR1 is SGHAT and CDR2 is FQNNGV.

This clonotype was counted a few times. The J gene is TRBJ2-3, the V gene TRBV11-2, with TRBD2 matching 10 bases. The CDR3 is made up of 16 amino acids. Germline V gene lookup returns CDR1 SGHAT and CDR2 FQNNGV. J gave up 2 bases and V 5 bases, and 7 bases lay outside the gene matches. DNA for the CDR3: TGTGCCAGCAGCCCATCGGGACTAGCGACCACAGATACGCAGTATTTT. It translates to CASSPSGLATTDTQYF.

The sample holds a few counts of this clonotype. V is TRBV7-3 and J is TRBJ2-6; a possible D gene is TRBD1 (6 bases). This CDR3 has 17 amino acids. V shed 3 bases and J shed 0 bases, with 12 bases lying between them. Germline V gene data show CDR1 as SGHTA and CDR2 as FQGTGA. CDR3 amino acids: CASSFGTLTSGANVLTF. Written as DNA, the CDR3 is TGTGCCAGCAGCTTCGGGACACTCACCTCTGGGGCCAACGTCCTGACTTTC.

CDR3 loop: CATSRGGRRSYNEQFF. CDR3 nucleotides: TGTGCCACCAGCAGAGGGGGCCGCAGGAGCTACAATGAGCAGTTCTTC. V is TRBV15 and J is TRBJ2-1, with D perhaps TRBD1 (5 bases). The length of the CDR3 is 16 residues. The V and J ends lost 1 base and 3 bases respectively, with 13 bases between them. Germline V lookup: CDR1 LNHNV, CDR2 YYDKDF (reference sequence).

This clonotype was detected a few times. V and J are TRBV7-9 and TRBJ1-2; weak D call: TRBD1 (5 bases). V lost 1 base to trimming and J lost 2 bases, with 11 bases between them. The CDR3 has 15 residues. The germline V gene encodes CDR1 SEHNR and CDR2 FQNEAQ (reference sequence). The CDR3 spells CASSLEGAPNYGYTF. In nucleotides, the CDR3 is TGTGCCAGCAGCTTAGAAGGGGCCCCAAACTATGGCTACACCTTC.

Here the CDR3 reads CASSVQEPGQGTYEQYF. As DNA, the CDR3 is TGTGCCAGCAGCGTCCAGGAACCGGGACAGGGCACCTACGAGCAGTACTTC. This chain links TRBV7-6 with TRBJ2-7, with 9 bases fitting TRBD1. The CDR3 totals 17 residues. CDR1 is SGHVS, CDR2 FNYEAQ, per germline. Germline trimming cut 5 bases from V and 2 bases from J; bases unmatched to any gene: 13.

V usage is TRBV7-2 and J usage is TRBJ2-4, with no clear D. Germline loops: CDR1 SGHTA, CDR2 FQGNSA. With 3 bases removed from V and 0 bases from J, the gap between germline ends came to 12 bases. The CDR3 runs 16 residues. The CDR3 spells CASSFSVGVAKNIQYF. The CDR3 DNA reads as TGTGCCAGCAGCTTTTCCGTCGGCGTAGCCAAAAACATTCAGTACTTC.